These T cell receptor beta chains were read from a single sample in a study of blood T cell repertoires in COVID-19. Measured with immunoSEQ multiplex PCR; TCRdb has only the in-frame clones, and not every one. The repertoire holds hundreds of thousands of clones, roughly 90% seen once, with approximately 9% in the top ten. The sample comprised PBMCs or T cells enriched from blood (not recorded which). These receptors were collected from a woman between 18 and 29 years old who had recovered from COVID-19. The CDR3 runs from the conserved cysteine through the conserved F or W.

J	V	CDR3
TRBJ2-3	TRBV5-1	CASTPSGYGTDTQYF
TRBJ1-2	TRBV28	CASSSQGGFNYGYTF
TRBJ2-5	TRBV5-1	CASSLLGQVPETQYF
TRBJ1-6	TRBV5-1	CASSLGPAGANSPLHF
TRBJ1-2	TRBV30	CAGSPTGYGYTF
TRBJ2-3	TRBV6-1	CASSDTPTGGITDTQYF
TRBJ2-7	TRBV4-3	CASSQDLRDSFLF
TRBJ1-2	TRBV28	CASSSLRIYGYTF
TRBJ2-5	TRBV14	CASSLPLIRDFGQETQYF
TRBJ1-4	TRBV27	CASSFAGSTNEKLFF
TRBJ2-7	TRBV28	CASITSGGRYEQYF
TRBJ2-7	TRBV5-6	CASSLGGQYEQYF
TRBJ1-1	TRBV10-3	CAISEIDTEAFF
TRBJ2-5	TRBV2	CASSGLAGEQETQYF